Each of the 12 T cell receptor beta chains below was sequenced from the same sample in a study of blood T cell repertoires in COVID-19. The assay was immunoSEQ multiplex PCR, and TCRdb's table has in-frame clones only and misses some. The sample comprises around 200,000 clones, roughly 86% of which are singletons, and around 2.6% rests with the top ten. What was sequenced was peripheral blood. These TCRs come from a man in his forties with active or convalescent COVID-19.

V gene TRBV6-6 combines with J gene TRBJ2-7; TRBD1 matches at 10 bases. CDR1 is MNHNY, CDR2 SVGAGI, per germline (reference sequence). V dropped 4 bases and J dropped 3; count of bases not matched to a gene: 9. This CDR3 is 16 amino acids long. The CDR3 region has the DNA TGTGCCAGCAGTTCTAACCCATGGACAGGGGGCTACGAGCAGTACTTC. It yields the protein CASSSNPWTGGYEQYF.

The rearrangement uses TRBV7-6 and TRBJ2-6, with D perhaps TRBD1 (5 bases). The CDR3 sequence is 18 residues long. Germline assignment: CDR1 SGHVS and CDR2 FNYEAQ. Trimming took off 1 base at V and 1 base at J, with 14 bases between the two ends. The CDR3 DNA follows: TGTGCCAGCAGCTTAGACCCCAGAACAGGATCTGGGGCCAACGTCCTGACTTTC. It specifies CASSLDPRTGSGANVLTF.

DNA of the CDR3: TGCGCCAGCAGCCAGACCGGCGGGACAGGGGGCGTAGGCTACACCTTC. This codes for CASSQTGGTGGVGYTF. V is TRBV4-3 and J is TRBJ1-2; 12 bases line up with TRBD1. This CDR3 has 16 residues. The J segment lost 8 bases and the V segment lost 3 bases, leaving 10 bases of the junction unmatched. The V gene's germline CDR1 is LGHNA and CDR2 YSLEER.

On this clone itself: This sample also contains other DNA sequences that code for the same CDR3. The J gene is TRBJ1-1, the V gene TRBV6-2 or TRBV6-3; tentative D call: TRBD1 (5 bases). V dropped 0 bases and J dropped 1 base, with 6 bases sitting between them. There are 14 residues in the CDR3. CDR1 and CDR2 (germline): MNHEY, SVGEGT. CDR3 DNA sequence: TGTGCCAGCAGTTACTCGGGGGGGAACACTGAAGCTTTCTTT. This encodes CASSYSGGNTEAFF.

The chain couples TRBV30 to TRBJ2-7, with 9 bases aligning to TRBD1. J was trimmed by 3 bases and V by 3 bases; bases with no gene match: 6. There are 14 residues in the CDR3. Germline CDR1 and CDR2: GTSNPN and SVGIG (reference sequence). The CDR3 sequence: CAWRPDRGYYEQYF. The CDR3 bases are TGTGCCTGGAGGCCGGACAGGGGCTACTACGAGCAGTACTTC.

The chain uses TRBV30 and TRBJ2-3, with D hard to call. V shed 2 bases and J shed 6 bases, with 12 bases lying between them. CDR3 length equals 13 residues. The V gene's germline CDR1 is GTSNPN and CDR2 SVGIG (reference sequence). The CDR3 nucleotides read TGTGCCTGGAGTCGCCTAGTCGGTGATACGCAGTATTTT. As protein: CAWSRLVGDTQYF. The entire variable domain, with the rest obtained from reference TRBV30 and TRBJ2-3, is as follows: SQTIHQWPATLVQPVGSPLSLECTVEGTSNPNLYWYRQAAGRGLQLLFYSVGIGQISSEVPQNLSASRPQDRQFILSSKKLLLSDSGFYLCAWSRLVGDTQYFGPGTRLTVL.

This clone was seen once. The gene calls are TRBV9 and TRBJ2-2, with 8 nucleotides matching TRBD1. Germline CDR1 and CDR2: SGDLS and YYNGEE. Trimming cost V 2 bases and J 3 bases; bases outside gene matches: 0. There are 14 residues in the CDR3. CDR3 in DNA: TGTGCCAGCAGCGTGACAGGGGACACCGGGGAGCTGTTTTTT. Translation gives CASSVTGDTGELFF.

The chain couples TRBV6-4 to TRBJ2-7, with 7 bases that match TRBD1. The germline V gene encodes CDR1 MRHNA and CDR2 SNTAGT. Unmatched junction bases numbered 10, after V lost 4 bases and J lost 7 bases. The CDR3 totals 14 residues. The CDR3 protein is CASSAETGSGEQYF. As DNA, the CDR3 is TGTGCCAGCAGTGCCGAGACAGGGTCCGGTGAGCAGTACTTC.

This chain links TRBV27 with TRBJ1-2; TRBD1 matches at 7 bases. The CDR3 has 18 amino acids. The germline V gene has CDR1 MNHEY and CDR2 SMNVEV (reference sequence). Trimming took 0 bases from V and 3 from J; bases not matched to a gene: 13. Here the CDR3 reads CASSLSATGATVYYGYTF. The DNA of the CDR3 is TGTGCCAGCAGTTTATCGGCCACAGGGGCGACCGTATACTATGGCTACACCTTC.

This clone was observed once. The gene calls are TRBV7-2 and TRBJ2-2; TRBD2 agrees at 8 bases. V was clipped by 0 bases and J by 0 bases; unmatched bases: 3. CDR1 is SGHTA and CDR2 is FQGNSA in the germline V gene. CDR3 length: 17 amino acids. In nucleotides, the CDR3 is TGTGCCAGCAGCTTAGCCGCGGGGGGTCCGAACACCGGGGAGCTGTTTTTT. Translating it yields CASSLAAGGPNTGELFF. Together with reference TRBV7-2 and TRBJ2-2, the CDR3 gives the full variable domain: GAGVSQSPSNKVTEKGKDVELRCDPISGHTALYWYRQSLGQGLEFLIYFQGNSAPDKSGLPSDRFSAERTGGSVSTLTIQRTQQEDSAVYLCASSLAAGGPNTGELFFGEGSRLTVL.

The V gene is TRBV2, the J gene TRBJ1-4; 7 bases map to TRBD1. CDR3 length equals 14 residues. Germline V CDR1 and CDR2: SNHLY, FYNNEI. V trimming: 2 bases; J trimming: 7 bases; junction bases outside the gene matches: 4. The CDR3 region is CASSEQGVGEKLFF. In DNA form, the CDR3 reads TGTGCCAGCAGTGAACAGGGGGTAGGTGAAAAACTGTTTTTT. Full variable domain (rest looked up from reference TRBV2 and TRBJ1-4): EPEVTQTPSHQVTQMGQEVILRCVPISNHLYFYWYRQILGQKVEFLVSFYNNEISEKSEIFDDQFSVERPDGSNFTLKIRSTKLEDSAMYFCASSEQGVGEKLFFGSGTQLSVL.

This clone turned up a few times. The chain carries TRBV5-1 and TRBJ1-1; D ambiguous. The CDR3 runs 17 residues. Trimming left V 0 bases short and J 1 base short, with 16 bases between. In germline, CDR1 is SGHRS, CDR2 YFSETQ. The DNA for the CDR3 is TGCGCCAGCAGCTTGGGTCGCAGTGAGGGAAAGAACACTGAAGCTTTCTTT. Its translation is CASSLGRSEGKNTEAFF.